A single sample gave rise to the 3 T cell receptor beta chains below, sequenced in a study of blood T cell repertoires in COVID-19. TCRdb keeps only in-frame clones here, not all; method: immunoSEQ multiplex PCR. The sample has under 150,000 clones; around 85% are singletons. Sequencing was carried out using peripheral blood. Receptors originate from a man aged 50-59 years with acute or convalescent COVID-19.

The chain is built from TRBV5-4 and TRBJ1-4; D remains unclear. V gave up 0 bases and J gave up 10 bases, with 7 bases separating them. Germline V gene lookup returns CDR1 SGHNT and CDR2 YYREEE (reference sequence). The CDR3 contains 12 residues. For the CDR3, the DNA is TGTGCCAGCAGCTTGGATAGGAGAAAACTGTTTTTT. Its protein product is CASSLDRRKLFF.

The chain links TRBV6-1 to TRBJ1-5; possibly TRBD1 for D (5 bases). The CDR3 is made up of 16 amino acids. Germline-derived CDR1 and CDR2 are MNHNS and SASEGT. V was cut by 3 bases and J by 2 bases, with 14 bases left in between. The CDR3 DNA sequence: TGTGCCAGCAGTGATCCTACAGGTTGGGGCAATCAGCCCCAGCATTTT. Translation gives CASSDPTGWGNQPQHF.

The chain has TRBV11-2 and TRBJ1-1; D not certain. V gave up 0 bases and J gave up 4 bases, with 3 bases separating them. The CDR3 spans 12 residues. Germline V CDR1 and CDR2: SGHAT, FQNNGV. In nucleotides, the CDR3 is TGTGCCAGCAGCTTAGAGGCCACTGAAGCTTTCTTT. This gives the protein CASSLEATEAFF.